The rows below give T cell receptor beta chains drawn from one sample of a study of blood T cell repertoires in COVID-19. Generated by immunoSEQ multiplex PCR, the TCRdb table keeps only in-frame clones and is missing some. The table includes 70,000 to 95,000 clones, 75% to 95% detected once. Sample: peripheral blood. The receptors derive from a woman aged 50 to 65 in a cohort sampled during active COVID-19. Each CDR3 is given with its conserved first and last residue.

j_gene: TRBJ2-3
v_gene: TRBV7-8
CDR3aa: CASSFGTSGSSTQYF

j_gene: TRBJ1-2
v_gene: TRBV28
CDR3aa: CASRDSGYGYTF

j_gene: TRBJ2-3
v_gene: TRBV5-1
CDR3aa: CASSQERGSTDTQYF

j_gene: TRBJ2-3
v_gene: TRBV5-4
CDR3aa: CASSLGRGDTQYF

j_gene: TRBJ2-2
v_gene: TRBV5-1
CDR3aa: CASSGAGGTGELFF

j_gene: TRBJ1-3
v_gene: TRBV19
CDR3aa: CASTWATRSGNTIYF

j_gene: TRBJ2-3
v_gene: TRBV18
CDR3aa: CASSPPSSTDTQYF

j_gene: TRBJ2-2
v_gene: TRBV7-3
CDR3aa: CARLVEGATGELFF

j_gene: TRBJ1-1
v_gene: TRBV30
CDR3aa: CAWSSVKTDPSTEAFF

j_gene: TRBJ2-7
v_gene: TRBV29-1
CDR3aa: CSVEDRGRDEQYF

j_gene: TRBJ1-2
v_gene: TRBV19
CDR3aa: CASSTGQGNYGYTF